This T cell receptor (beta chain) was recorded in a study of post-analysis software for immune sequencing data. The study's findings and limits: Five TRBV segments occurring more often in patients than controls included TRBV5-6, TRBV5-1 and TRBV20-1. The normalized Chao1 diversity of multiple sclerosis patients was significantly lower than that of controls.

The CDR3 extends over 16 amino acids. CDR1 and CDR2 (germline): SGDLS, YYNGEE. Germline trimming cut 1 base from V and 4 bases from J; bases unmatched to any gene: 10. Tagging with unique molecular identifiers was a feature of the TCR beta cDNA libraries. TCRdb independently ran MiXCR on the PCR reads; one entry per CDR3 protein. The data show approximately 350,000 distinct CDR3 sequences, roughly 35% seen once. This clonotype was seen a handful of times. The antigen remains unidentified. This sequence joins TRBV9 and TRBJ2-5; the match to TRBD1 covers 7 bases. The sample taken for sequencing was blood. This TCR was recovered from a girl between 5 and 17 years old with multiple sclerosis. The CDR3 nucleotides are TGTGCCAGCAGCGTACAAGGACAGGCCTCGGGAGAGACCCAGTACTTC. Translating gives CASSVQGQASGETQYF.